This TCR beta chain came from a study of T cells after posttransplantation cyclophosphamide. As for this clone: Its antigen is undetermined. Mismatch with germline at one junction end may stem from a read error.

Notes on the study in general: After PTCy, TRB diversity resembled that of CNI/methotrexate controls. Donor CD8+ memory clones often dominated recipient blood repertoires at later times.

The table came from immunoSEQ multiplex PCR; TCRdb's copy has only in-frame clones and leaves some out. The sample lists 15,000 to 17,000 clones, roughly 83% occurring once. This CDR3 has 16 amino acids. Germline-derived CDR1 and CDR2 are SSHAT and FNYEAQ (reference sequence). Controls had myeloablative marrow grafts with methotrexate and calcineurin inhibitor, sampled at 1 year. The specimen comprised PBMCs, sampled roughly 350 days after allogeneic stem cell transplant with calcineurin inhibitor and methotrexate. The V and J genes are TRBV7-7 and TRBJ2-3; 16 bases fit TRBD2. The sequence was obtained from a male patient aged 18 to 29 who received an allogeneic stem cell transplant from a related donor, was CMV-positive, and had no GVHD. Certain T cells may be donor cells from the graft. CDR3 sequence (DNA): TGTGCTAGCAGCCCGGGGACTAGCGGGGGGGCGGATACGCAGTATTTT. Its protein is CASSPGTSGGADTQYF. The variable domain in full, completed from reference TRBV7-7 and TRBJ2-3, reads GAGVSQSPRYKVTKRGQDVTLRCDPISSHATLYWYQQALGQGPEFLTYFNYEAQPDKSGLPSDRFSAERPEGSISTLTIQRTEQRDSAMYRCASSPGTSGGADTQYFGPGTRLTVL.